Shown below are 28 T cell receptor beta chains from a single sample sequenced in a study of tumor-infiltrating lymphocytes in oesophageal squamous cell carcinoma. TCRdb ran MiXCR on the PCR reads and lists one entry per CDR3 protein. The sample contains 10,000 or so distinct CDR3 sequences, around 63% of which appear only once. Sequencing used esophageal tumor tissue. The source of these receptors is a male donor with esophageal squamous cell carcinoma.

This sequence joins TRBV28 and TRBJ1-5; TRBD1 matches at 7 bases. There are 16 residues in the CDR3. V trimming: 4 bases; J trimming: 2 bases; junction bases outside the gene matches: 8. Germline V gene sequence: CDR1 MDHEN, CDR2 SYDVKM. As DNA, the CDR3 is TGTGCCAGCAGTTCCCAGACAGGGCGAGGCAATCAGCCCCAGCATTTT. Translating it yields CASSSQTGRGNQPQHF.

The chain is built from TRBV6-1 and TRBJ1-1; TRBD1 agrees at 7 bases. V was clipped by 4 bases and J by 3 bases; unmatched bases: 5. Germline V gene lookup returns CDR1 MNHNS and CDR2 SASEGT. The CDR3 totals 14 residues. Written as DNA, the CDR3 is TGTGCCAGCAGTGCAGGGGGATTAGACACTGAAGCTTTCTTT. Encoded protein: CASSAGGLDTEAFF.

CDR3 loop: CASSPPYRGNHTGELFF. For the CDR3, the DNA is TGTGCCAGCAGCCCCCCCTACAGGGGGAATCACACCGGGGAGCTGTTTTTT. The J gene is TRBJ2-2, the V gene TRBV7-8; 8 positions match TRBD1. Trimming removed 5 bases from V and 3 bases from J; junction bases left unmatched: 11. The CDR3 contains 17 residues. Germline V gene lookup returns CDR1 SGHVS and CDR2 FQNEAQ.

This clonotype was seen a few times. This chain joins TRBV9 and TRBJ2-7; D gene ambiguous. The DNA matches TRBJ2-5 better at its end, which makes the J call doubtful. The CDR3 runs 16 residues. Germline CDR1 SGDLS, CDR2 YYNGEE. Here the CDR3 reads CASSPTAEIYQETQYF. DNA for the CDR3: TGTGCCAGCAGCCCCACCGCAGAAATCTATCAAGAGACCCAGTACTTC.

In the case of this clonotype: One end of the junction does not line up with germline, which may come from a read error. This chain uses TRBV5-6 with TRBJ2-3; the D gene is possibly TRBD2 (7 bases). The CDR3 is 16 residues long. Germline CDR1 SGHDT, CDR2 YYEEEE. In DNA, the CDR3 is TGTGCCAGCAGCTTGGCTACAGGGAGCATTCTGGGGACTACCATCTTC. It is translated as CASSLATGSILGTTIF.

This clonotype is categorized as medium-sized (0.01 to 0.1%). The chain links TRBV5-4 to TRBJ1-2, with D unclear. The germline gives CDR1 SGHNT, CDR2 YYREEE (reference sequence). V shed 5 bases and J shed 4 bases, with 24 bases lying between them. This CDR3 has 17 residues. This CDR3 reads CASRRGMGGRVSYGYTF. The CDR3 DNA follows: TGTGCCAGCAGACGTGGAATGGGTGGTCGGGTCTCCTATGGCTACACCTTC.

There are a few counts of this clonotype. V and J are TRBV7-2 and TRBJ2-3; TRBD2 matches 10 bases. Trimming cost V 1 base and J 6 bases; bases outside gene matches: 10. Germline loops: CDR1 SGHTA, CDR2 FQGNSA. The CDR3 is 17 residues long. DNA of the CDR3: TGTGCCAGCAGCTTAGTTGGAGCGGGAGGGCCGATGGATACGCAGTATTTT. It yields the protein CASSLVGAGGPMDTQYF.

The chain uses TRBV27 and TRBJ2-3, with 8 bases identical to TRBD1. The DNA end is a closer match to TRBJ2-1, so the J assignment may be wrong. This CDR3 is built from 14 residues. Germline CDR1 and CDR2: MNHEY and SMNVEV (reference sequence). The CDR3 DNA follows: TGTGCCAGCAGTAGGACAGGGCTGATCAATGAGCAGTTCTTC. Translated, it gives CASSRTGLINEQFF.

Many counts were recorded for this clonotype. The chain is built from TRBV25-1 and TRBJ2-3, with 7 bases identical to TRBD2. The CDR3 is 14 residues long. J lost 4 bases, V lost 6 bases, and 7 bases had no gene match. Looked up from germline, CDR1 is MGHDK and CDR2 is SYGVNS. Here the CDR3 DNA reads TGTGCCAGCAGCTACGCGGGAGTTCCAGATACGCAGTATTTT. Protein sequence: CASSYAGVPDTQYF.

This chain joins TRBV7-2 and TRBJ2-1, with 9 bases fitting TRBD1. With the DNA end fitting TRBJ2-7 better, the J assignment may be wrong. The germline gives CDR1 SGHTA, CDR2 FQGNSA. The CDR3 length is 13 residues. For the CDR3, the DNA is TGTGCCAGCAGCCGGACAGGGGTTTACGAGCAGTACTTC. Encoded protein: CASSRTGVYEQYF.

J is TRBJ2-7 and V is TRBV7-8, with 7 bases matching TRBD2. Near its end, the DNA agrees better with TRBJ2-1, so the J call may be wrong. Germline V gene sequence: CDR1 SGHVS, CDR2 FQNEAQ. The CDR3 sequence is 14 residues long. The CDR3 region has the DNA TGTGCCAGCAGCCTCCCTAGCGGCCACAATGAGCAGTTCTTC. This encodes CASSLPSGHNEQFF.

This clonotype was recorded only once. The chain recombines TRBV7-9 with TRBJ2-4, with D possibly matching TRBD2 (5 bases). With the DNA end fitting TRBJ2-7 better, the J assignment may be wrong. Germline CDR1 reads SEHNR; CDR2 reads FQNEAQ (reference sequence). CDR3 length equals 15 residues. The CDR3 DNA is TGTGCCAGCAGCCTATCCGGGGTAGAGAGCTACGAGCAGTACTTC. It translates to CASSLSGVESYEQYF.

The rearrangement uses TRBV7-4 and TRBJ2-3; the D is unclear. Per the germline V gene, CDR1 is SGHVT and CDR2 is SQSDAQ. The CDR3 is made up of 13 amino acids. Trimming stripped 3 bases from V and 6 bases from J, with 10 bases between. The CDR3 spells CASSFYGPDTQYF. In nucleotides, the CDR3 is TGTGCCAGCAGCTTTTATGGCCCCGATACGCAGTATTTT.

V is TRBV7-4 and J is TRBJ2-7, with TRBD2 matching over 8 bases. The assigned J gene may be wrong: the sequence end matches TRBJ2-5 better. The germline gives CDR1 SGHVT, CDR2 SQSDAQ. CDR3 size: 16 residues. The CDR3 spells CASSLASGSGGGTQYF. The CDR3 DNA reads as TGTGCCAGCAGCTTAGCGAGCGGGAGCGGAGGGGGGACCCAGTACTTC.

This clonotype appeared a few times. The V call is TRBV7-2, the J call TRBJ2-5; 7 positions match TRBD1. The CDR3 is 15 amino acids. The ends lost 0 bases at V and 1 base at J; junction bases unmatched: 2. CDR1 and CDR2 (germline): SGHTA, FQGNSA. Here the CDR3 DNA reads TGTGCCAGCAGCTTAGCGACAGGGTTCCAAGAGACCCAGTACTTC. Its protein product is CASSLATGFQETQYF.

The chain is built from TRBV7-4 and TRBJ2-7; D call uncertain. The J call is doubtful: the DNA matches TRBJ2-5 better. This CDR3 has 17 amino acids. Germline V CDR1 and CDR2: SGHVT, SQSDAQ. The CDR3 sequence: CASSPPQEVDGSETQYF. The CDR3 DNA follows: TGTGCCAGCAGCCCCCCCCAGGAAGTAGACGGATCAGAGACCCAGTACTTC.

The J gene is TRBJ2-5, the V gene TRBV6-8, with D maybe TRBD2 (6 bases). The J call may be in error: the DNA end matches TRBJ2-1 better. Germline lookup yields CDR1 MNHGY and CDR2 SAAAGT. The CDR3 is 15 residues long. CDR3: CASSLGGLTYNEQFF. In DNA, the CDR3 is TGTGCCAGCAGTCTGGGGGGATTGACCTACAATGAGCAGTTCTTC.

In regard to this clonotype: Just one base apart from a much larger clone, this may be a read error. The chain carries TRBV9 and TRBJ2-1, with D uncertain. This CDR3 spans 11 amino acids. Germline V gene sequence: CDR1 SGDLS, CDR2 YYNGEE. CDR3 sequence reads: CTSSAYNEQFF. DNA of the CDR3: TGTACCAGCAGCGCCTACAATGAGCAGTTCTTC.

This clonotype appeared many times. A much larger clone sits a single nucleotide away, making a read error possible. The rearrangement joins TRBV6-6 to TRBJ2-7; 7 bases are shared with TRBD2. V lost 2 bases to trimming and J lost 7 bases; unmatched junction nucleotides: 11. The CDR3 length is 15 residues. Germline values: CDR1 MNHNY, CDR2 SVGAGI (reference sequence). The CDR3 is CASSYARDYNNEQYF. In DNA, the CDR3 is TGTGCCAGCAGTTACGCCAGGGACTACAACAATGAGCAGTACTTC.

The rearrangement uses TRBV7-3 and TRBJ2-6; 8 nucleotides agree with TRBD1. The J call may not be correct, given that the DNA end is closer to TRBJ2-4. CDR3 length: 15 residues. Germline loops: CDR1 SGHTA, CDR2 FQGTGA. The CDR3 bases are TGTGCCAGCAGCTTACAGGGGGCAGCCAAAAACATTCAGTACTTC. Translation: CASSLQGAAKNIQYF.

This chain joins TRBV19 and TRBJ2-1, with a possible D match to TRBD1 (7 bases). The J call may be faulty, since TRBJ2-7 better matches the DNA end. Germline assignment: CDR1 LNHDA and CDR2 SQIVND (reference sequence). This CDR3 region has 15 residues. CDR3 DNA sequence: TGTGCCAGTAGTATCTCCGGCAGGGGGGCCTACGAGCAGTACTTC. Its translation is CASSISGRGAYEQYF.

This clonotype has only one observation. V and J are TRBV11-1 and TRBJ1-1; D is unclear. In germline, CDR1 is SGHAT, CDR2 FQDESV (reference sequence). The V end lost 4 bases, the J end lost 0 bases, and 9 bases lay between the germline ends. CDR3 size: 14 residues. CDR3 residues: CASSSHALNTEAFF. DNA of the CDR3: TGTGCCAGCAGCTCTCATGCCCTGAACACTGAAGCTTTCTTT.

The J gene is TRBJ2-5, the V gene TRBV28; 7 bases fit TRBD1. V lost 6 bases and J lost 5; bases outside the gene matches: 15. The CDR3 contains 16 residues. Germline CDR1 is MDHEN and CDR2 is SYDVKM. CDR3 sequence reads: CASRSLESGRGETQYF. The CDR3 DNA is TGTGCCAGCAGAAGCCTGGAGAGCGGCAGGGGGGAGACCCAGTACTTC. The full variable domain, completed using reference TRBV28 and TRBJ2-5, is DVKVTQSSRYLVKRTGEKVFLECVQDMDHENMFWYRQDPGLGLRLIYFSYDVKMKEKGDIPEGYSVSREKKERFSLILESASTNQTSMYLCASRSLESGRGETQYFGPGTRLLVL.

This clonotype came up once. J is TRBJ2-3 and V is TRBV5-1, with D uncertain. The germline gives CDR1 SGHRS, CDR2 YFSETQ. The ends were cut back, 0 bases at V and 6 bases at J, with 14 bases in the middle. The CDR3 runs to 15 residues. This CDR3 reads CASSLADNPPDTQYF. The CDR3 nucleotides read TGCGCCAGCAGCTTGGCCGACAACCCCCCCGATACGCAGTATTTT.

This clonotype was seen a few times. The gene calls are TRBV7-6 and TRBJ2-1; 14 bases line up with TRBD2. The germline gives CDR1 SGHVS, CDR2 FNYEAQ. The CDR3 is 16 amino acids. With 5 bases clipped from V and 4 bases from J, the junction kept 4 bases outside the gene matches. The chain's CDR3 is CASSRWTSGRYNEQFF. The DNA of the CDR3 is TGTGCCAGCAGCAGATGGACTAGCGGGAGGTACAATGAGCAGTTCTTC.

This clonotype was observed at least ten times. The J gene is TRBJ1-2, the V gene TRBV7-9; D is undetermined. The germline V gene has CDR1 SEHNR and CDR2 FQNEAQ (reference sequence). The V and J ends lost 0 bases and 4 bases respectively, with 12 bases between them. The CDR3 contains 15 residues. The CDR3 is CASSLAPLNPYGYTF. CDR3 bases: TGTGCCAGCAGCTTAGCCCCCCTGAATCCCTATGGCTACACCTTC.

This clonotype appeared once. V is TRBV7-6 and J is TRBJ2-5; a possible D gene is TRBD2 (6 bases). Matching the DNA end better, TRBJ2-7 makes the J call doubtful. Germline assignment: CDR1 SGHVS and CDR2 FNYEAQ. This CDR3 has 13 amino acids. CDR3 region: CASSRSGSNEQYF. CDR3 nucleotide sequence: TGTGCCAGCAGCCGGAGCGGGTCAAACGAGCAGTACTTC.

V gene TRBV24-1 combines with J gene TRBJ2-1; possibly TRBD1 for D (6 bases). Trimming removed 5 bases from V and 2 bases from J, with 30 bases in between. Germline assignment: CDR1 KGHDR and CDR2 SFDVKD. The length of the CDR3 is 21 residues. The DNA for the CDR3 is TGTGCCACCAGTGGAAATCAAACAGGGCACCCACCCAACCAACCCTACAATGAGCAGTTCTTC. It translates to CATSGNQTGHPPNQPYNEQFF.